Presented here are 10 T cell receptor beta chains from one specimen sequenced in a study of shared clonotypes between healthy human individuals. This table comes from immunoSEQ multiplex PCR, and its TCRdb copy is limited to in-frame clones, with some not included. The data hold roughly 2.1 million clones, with 85% to 95% observed a single time. Terminally differentiated effector memory CD45RA+ cells were excluded from the naive CD8 cells, which were CD45RO-negative and positively selected for CCR7. The sequenced sample consisted of naive CD8+ T cells from PBMCs. These receptor sequences come from a man between 18 and 35 years old in good health. Some clones in this sample may be carry-over from other donors' samples.

The rearrangement joins TRBV7-9 to TRBJ1-2; TRBD1 aligns across 11 bases. This CDR3 region has 14 residues. After removal of 5 bases from V and 6 bases from J, the junction contained 5 bases not matched to a gene. Germline V gene lookup returns CDR1 SEHNR and CDR2 FQNEAQ (reference sequence). Written as DNA, the CDR3 is TGTGCCAGCAGCAACGGACAGGGGGCCCATGGCTACACCTTC. Protein sequence: CASSNGQGAHGYTF.

J is TRBJ2-2 and V is TRBV9; 9 bases are shared with TRBD2. CDR3 length equals 17 residues. Germline trimming cut 1 base from V and 5 bases from J; bases unmatched to any gene: 9. CDR1 SGDLS and CDR2 YYNGEE come from the germline V gene. CDR3 protein: CASSVKMAGGTTGELFF. CDR3 DNA sequence: TGTGCCAGCAGCGTAAAAATGGCGGGAGGGACGACCGGGGAGCTGTTTTTT.

The rearrangement uses TRBV15 and TRBJ1-3; D gene uncertain. Germline CDR1 is LNHNV and CDR2 is YYDKDF (reference sequence). Trimming removed 9 bases from V and 4 bases from J, with 22 bases in between. This CDR3 comprises 16 residues. For the CDR3, the DNA is TGTGCCACGAACGATCCAGGCAGTTCCTCGGGAAACACCATATATTTT. It is translated as CATNDPGSSSGNTIYF.

The chain carries TRBV29-1 and TRBJ2-7, with 8 bases identical to TRBD1. The V segment lost 6 bases and the J segment 1 base; nucleotides outside the gene matches: 8. CDR1 and CDR2 from the germline V gene are SQVTM and ANQGSEA. This CDR3 has 14 amino acids. CDR3 in DNA: TGCAGCGTGCGAGAAAACAGGGGGTCCTACGAGCAGTACTTC. Protein product: CSVRENRGSYEQYF.

The V gene is TRBV6-5, the J gene TRBJ2-2; no firm D call. This CDR3 spans 14 amino acids. V shed 6 bases and J shed 1 base, with 9 bases lying between them. Germline assignment: CDR1 MNHEY and CDR2 SVGAGI. The CDR3 spells CASRNFRNTGELFF. For the CDR3, the DNA is TGTGCCAGCAGGAACTTCAGGAACACCGGGGAGCTGTTTTTT.

Only a few counts were recorded for this clone. Other DNA sequences in this specimen translate into the identical CDR3. The V call is TRBV9, the J call TRBJ1-2, with D unclear. The germline V gene encodes CDR1 SGDLS and CDR2 YYNGEE. The CDR3 runs to 14 residues. The V and J ends lost 0 bases and 3 bases respectively, with 9 bases between them. The CDR3 DNA follows: TGTGCCAGCAGCGTAGGGGCAGCGGACTATGGCTACACCTTC. Translating gives CASSVGAADYGYTF.

The V call is TRBV27, the J call TRBJ2-3; TRBD2 agrees at 16 bases. J gave up 4 bases and V 5 bases, and 3 bases lay outside the gene matches. The CDR3 spans 16 residues. Per germline, CDR1 MNHEY and CDR2 SMNVEV (reference sequence). The CDR3 sequence: CASSTGLAGGPDTQYF. CDR3 coding DNA: TGTGCCAGCAGTACGGGACTAGCGGGAGGGCCAGATACGCAGTATTTT.

The chain couples TRBV10-2 to TRBJ2-7, with a tentative D call TRBD2 (5 bases). Germline assignment: CDR1 WSHSY and CDR2 SAAADI. The CDR3 runs 13 residues. The V and J ends lost 7 bases and 6 bases respectively, with 16 bases between them. CDR3 in DNA: TGCGCCAGCACCCCAGGAGGCCTAAGCGAGCAGTACTTC. It specifies CASTPGGLSEQYF.

V gene TRBV2 combines with J gene TRBJ2-7; D is uncertain. This CDR3 contains 11 residues. Trimming stripped 2 bases from V and 6 bases from J, with 5 bases between. Germline V gene sequence: CDR1 SNHLY, CDR2 FYNNEI. The CDR3 protein is CASSESVEQYF. As DNA, the CDR3 is TGTGCCAGCAGTGAAAGCGTCGAGCAGTACTTC. Using reference TRBV2 and TRBJ2-7 for the parts outside the CDR3, the full variable domain is EPEVTQTPSHQVTQMGQEVILRCVPISNHLYFYWYRQILGQKVEFLVSFYNNEISEKSEIFDDQFSVERPDGSNFTLKIRSTKLEDSAMYFCASSESVEQYFGPGTRLTVT.

This clone appeared a single time. The chain employs TRBV27 and TRBJ2-7; TRBD1 agrees at 11 bases. Per the germline V gene, CDR1 is MNHEY and CDR2 is SMNVEV (reference sequence). The CDR3 extends over 14 amino acids. V shed 8 bases and J 0 bases; nucleotides not matched to a gene: 3. DNA for the CDR3: TGTGCCAGCTGGGACAGGGGGAGCTCCTACGAGCAGTACTTC. It encodes CASWDRGSSYEQYF.